This entry lists 3 T cell receptor beta chains sequenced from one sample in a study of cytomegalovirus exposure and HLA in healthy donors. The PCR ran on 60 Vbeta and 13 Jbeta primers. Some clones are missing from TCRdb's copy, which holds only in-frame ones; the method was immunoSEQ multiplex PCR. The sample records about 100,000 clones, roughly 71% being singletons. The sequenced sample was PBMCs. The source of these receptors is a man aged 35-49 years in good health and CMV-seropositive.

The chain is built from TRBV27 and TRBJ1-1; 8 bases agree with TRBD1. Germline V gene data show CDR1 as MNHEY and CDR2 as SMNVEV (reference sequence). The CDR3 spans 16 residues. V shed 5 bases, J shed 0 bases, and the junction held 8 bases outside the gene matches. The CDR3 reads CASSQRQGYLNTEAFF. The CDR3 region has the DNA TGTGCCAGCAGTCAACGACAGGGGTACCTGAACACTGAAGCTTTCTTT.

This clone was detected only once. This chain connects TRBV29-1 to TRBJ1-2; D is perhaps TRBD1 (5 bases). Trimming shortened V by 6 bases and J by 4 bases, and 18 bases separated the two germline ends. The CDR3 has 14 residues. Germline V lookup: CDR1 SQVTM, CDR2 ANQGSEA. The CDR3 here is CSVEGLPGSYGYTF. CDR3 bases: TGCAGCGTGGAGGGGTTACCGGGCTCCTATGGCTACACCTTC.

The V and J genes are TRBV5-6 and TRBJ2-7; 7 bases agree with TRBD2. The CDR3 extends over 16 amino acids. Germline V gene lookup returns CDR1 SGHDT and CDR2 YYEEEE. The trim removed 9 bases at V and 0 bases at J, leaving 15 bases unmatched. CDR3: CATSSFFTSVSYEQYV. In DNA form, the CDR3 reads TGTGCCACCTCCTCTTTTTTTACTAGCGTCTCCTACGAGCAGTACGTC.